This T cell receptor beta chain was captured in a study of T cell changes during pregnancy in multiple sclerosis. Libraries were prepared by immunoSEQ multiplex PCR; TCRdb keeps only in-frame clonotypes and omits some of them. The table records 35,000 or so clones, approximately 90% of them present only once. Trimming removed 6 bases at V and 1 base at J, with 6 bases between. This CDR3 has 12 residues. Germline loops: CDR1 MNHNS, CDR2 SASEGT. The chain couples TRBV6-1 to TRBJ1-1; D gene ambiguous. This TCR derives from a female donor with multiple sclerosis, enrolled in a pregnancy study. This sample comprised CD8+ T cells from peripheral blood mononuclear cells, obtained in the third trimester of pregnancy. CDR3 sequence reads: CASRRQNTEAFF. CDR3 DNA sequence: TGTGCCAGCAGGCGACAGAACACTGAAGCTTTCTTT.